This TCR beta chain was identified during a study of technical replicates of blood from several donors (dated by TCRdb to 2016 to 2017). The library was made by the immunoSEQ multiplex PCR assay. TCRdb limited this immuneACCESS table to in-frame rearrangements with V and J called. A share of clones is missing; checked studies link under half to unresolved V genes, and the rest is unexplained. The sample includes approximately 95,000 clones, with 95% observed a single time. The ten most abundant clones make up about 0.36% of the sample. Counted from cysteine to phenylalanine, this CDR3 has 14 amino acids. CDR3 DNA is the only sequence kept; it has 42 bases, read in frame from the first base. CDR1 is given as LNHDA and CDR2 as SQIVND, both from the germline V gene (reference sequence). V sheds 3 bases and J sheds 2 bases, leaving 11 bases between their ends. A remark on this clone: Its recognized antigen is unknown. It has no much larger one-base neighbor in the sample; base qualities were not kept.

The V and J segments used are TRBV19 and TRBJ2-7, and the D gene may be TRBD2, 6 bases matching. Sequenced sample: T cells isolated from PBMCs. This sequence was found in a human donor in good health. The nucleotides read TGTGCCAGTAGTATCGCTAGCGCAACCTACGAGCAGTACTTC. Its protein product is CASSIASATYEQYF.